Listed here are 6 T cell receptor beta chains from one sample, sequenced in a study of T cells in Graves' hyperthyroidism and ophthalmopathy (dated by TCRdb to about 2019). The library was prepared using multiplex PCR. Sequencing instrument: Illumina HiSeq 2000. The TCR beta CDR3 regions were amplified from RNA transcripts. The first round of RT-PCR for the TCR CDR3 was performed with the HTBI primer set and the Qiagen OneStep RT-PCR kit. TCRdb reprocessing: public reads trimmed at Q25 with fastp, clones called with MiXCR, in-frame beta chains kept. When rows share a CDR3 protein, they turn into one entry using the most common DNA and genes. Counted in this sample were hundreds of thousands of distinct CDR3 sequences; 15% to 20% of them appeared once. The ten top clones hold around 17% of the sample. The sample was blood. These receptors were obtained from a woman aged 50 to 60 with Graves' hyperthyroidism that later progressed to Graves' ophthalmopathy.

The chain carries TRBV12-3 or TRBV12-4 and TRBJ2-1; 7 nucleotides align to TRBD2. This CDR3 contains 16 residues. V was pared by 3 bases and J by 5 bases, with 10 bases of the junction left unmatched. This chain's CDR3 is CASSFSGGGTHNEQFF. For the CDR3, the DNA is TGTGCCAGCAGTTTTAGTGGCGGGGGAACCCACAATGAGCAGTTCTTC.

In its sample, this clonotype was seen many times. The J gene is TRBJ1-6, the V gene TRBV30, with D perhaps matching TRBD1 (5 bases). The CDR3 totals 13 residues. The germline V gene has CDR1 GTSNPN and CDR2 SVGIG (reference sequence). The V gene lost 3 bases and the J gene lost 8 bases, with 11 bases spanning the gap. CDR3 sequence: CAWRGRLDSPLHF. The CDR3 coding sequence is TGTGCCTGGAGGGGGCGGTTGGATTCACCCCTCCACTTT.

The CDR3 region has the DNA TGTGCCAGCAGCTTAGCGGACAGTGGGACAATATCCGTCCCCCCCTACGAGCAGTACTTC. Its protein product is CASSLADSGTISVPPYEQYF. The rearrangement joins TRBV11-3 to TRBJ2-7, with a weak D call TRBD1 (6 bases). The ends were cut back, 1 base at V and 2 bases at J, with 27 bases in the middle. The CDR3 spans 20 residues. Per germline, CDR1 SGHNT and CDR2 YENEEA.

V and J are TRBV15 and TRBJ1-4; TRBD1 matches at 7 bases. There are 14 residues in the CDR3. Germline V gene lookup returns CDR1 LNHNV and CDR2 YYDKDF (reference sequence). J gave up 10 bases and V 0 bases, and 5 bases lay outside the gene matches. CDR3 DNA sequence: TGTGCCACCAGCAGAGAACGGGACAGCCGAAAACTGTTTTTT. Translation: CATSRERDSRKLFF.

The sample holds many counts of this clonotype. The V call is TRBV5-1, the J call TRBJ1-2, with 7 positions matching TRBD1. There are 16 residues in the CDR3. After removal of 3 bases from V and 2 bases from J, the junction contained 10 bases not matched to a gene. Germline V gene data show CDR1 as SGHRS and CDR2 as YFSETQ. This CDR3 reads CASSYKTGRLNYGYTF. CDR3 DNA sequence: TGCGCCAGCAGCTACAAGACAGGGCGCCTGAACTATGGCTACACCTTC.

The rearrangement uses TRBV6-5 and TRBJ1-4; unclear D gene. V was pared by 0 bases and J by 4 bases, with 12 bases between. Germline V gene data show CDR1 as MNHEY and CDR2 as SVGAGI. This CDR3 comprises 16 residues. CDR3 amino acids: CASSYSSVSVNEKLFF. The CDR3 DNA is TGTGCCAGCAGTTACTCGTCGGTCAGCGTTAATGAAAAACTGTTTTTT.